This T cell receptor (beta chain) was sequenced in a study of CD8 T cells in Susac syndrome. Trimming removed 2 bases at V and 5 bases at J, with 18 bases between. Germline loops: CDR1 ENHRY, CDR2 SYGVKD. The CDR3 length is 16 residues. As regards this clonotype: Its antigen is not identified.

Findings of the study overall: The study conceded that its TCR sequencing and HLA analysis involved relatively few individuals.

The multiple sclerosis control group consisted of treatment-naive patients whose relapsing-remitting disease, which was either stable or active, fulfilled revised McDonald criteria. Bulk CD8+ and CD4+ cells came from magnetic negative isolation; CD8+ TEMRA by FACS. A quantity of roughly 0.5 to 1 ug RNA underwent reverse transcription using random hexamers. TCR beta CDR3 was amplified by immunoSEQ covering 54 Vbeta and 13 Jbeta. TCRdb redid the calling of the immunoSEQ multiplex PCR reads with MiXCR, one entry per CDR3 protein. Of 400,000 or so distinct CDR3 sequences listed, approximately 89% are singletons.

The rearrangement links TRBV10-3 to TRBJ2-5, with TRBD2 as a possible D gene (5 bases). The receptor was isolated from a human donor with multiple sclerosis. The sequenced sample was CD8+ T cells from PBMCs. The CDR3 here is CAISEDPPGRTETQYF. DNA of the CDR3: TGTGCCATCAGTGAGGATCCCCCGGGGAGAACCGAGACCCAGTACTTC.